This T cell receptor beta chain was sequenced for a study of T cells in Graves' hyperthyroidism and ophthalmopathy. Template material for amplifying TCR beta CDR3 regions consisted of RNA transcripts. An initial round of RT-PCR targeting the TCR CDR3 relied on the HTBI primer set. Each CDR3 protein gets one entry after TCRdb re-called the multiplex PCR reads with MiXCR. The sample carries fewer than 500,000 distinct CDR3 sequences, roughly 14% recorded once. This clonotype was observed many times. Deletions cut 4 bases from V and 4 bases from J, with 11 bases between. The CDR3 is 13 amino acids. Germline lookup yields CDR1 MGHRA and CDR2 YSYEKL.

Sequenced sample: blood. The receptor was derived from a young man with Graves' ophthalmopathy. The chain uses TRBV4-1 and TRBJ2-7; D uncertain. The CDR3 DNA reads as TGCGCCAGCAGCCGCGGCCTAAATTACGAGCAGTACTTC. It specifies CASSRGLNYEQYF.